The entry that follows covers one T cell receptor (beta chain) sequence. The data belong to a study of blood T cell repertoires in COVID-19. Per germline, CDR1 MNHGY and CDR2 SAAAGT. V trimming: 7 bases; J trimming: 4 bases; junction bases outside the gene matches: 18. The CDR3 loop spans 18 amino acids. Clinical histories supplied by participants themselves formed the basis of cohort assignment. The recovered donors of Cohort 3 showed two negative PCRs, clearance, or symptom resolution. In the source study's methods: Reference gene primer amplification in the assay estimated nucleated cell counts. The assay was immunoSEQ multiplex PCR, and TCRdb's table has in-frame clones only and misses some. From that table come the V and J calls and clone size; the DNA was used to work out D and trimming. This sample has approximately 290,000 clones, with roughly 88% found just once.

This chain uses TRBV6-8 with TRBJ2-5, with TRBD1 identical over 10 bases. The sample taken for sequencing was PBMCs or T cells enriched from blood (not recorded which). The source of this sequence is a woman aged 30 to 39 who had recovered from COVID-19. CDR3 sequence reads: CASMDDRGRGELGETQYF. The CDR3 DNA is TGTGCCAGCATGGATGACAGGGGGCGCGGGGAACTGGGAGAGACCCAGTACTTC.